What follows are 13 T cell receptor beta chains derived from one specimen sequenced in a study of blood T cells in healthy people across ages. The second PCR ran roughly 7 to 11 cycles with a sample-barcoded 5' primer and J-beta primers. TCRdb ran MiXCR on the 5' RACE reads and lists one entry per CDR3 protein. The repertoire holds approximately 1,700,000 distinct CDR3 sequences, with about two fifths as singletons. Sequenced input: blood. These receptors were collected from a human donor in good health.

The chain combines TRBV29-1 with TRBJ2-1; 8 bases line up with TRBD1. Germline CDR1 SQVTM, CDR2 ANQGSEA. This CDR3 contains 15 residues. J lost 4 bases, V lost 4 bases, and 9 bases had no gene match. The CDR3 loop is CSVGGQGAWYNEQFF. As DNA, the CDR3 is TGCAGCGTTGGCGGTCAGGGGGCATGGTACAATGAGCAGTTCTTC.

Points on this clonotype: Relative to the germline gene, one junction end is altered; a read error may explain this. The chain employs TRBV28 and TRBJ2-7, with 10 bases aligning to TRBD1. Per germline, CDR1 MDHEN and CDR2 SYDVKM. The CDR3 has 18 amino acids. CDR3 sequence: CAGSSPAETGGTSYEQYF. CDR3 DNA: TGTGCCGGCAGTTCCCCTGCCGAGACAGGGGGCACCTCCTACGAGCAGTACTTC. Combining the CDR3 with reference TRBV28 and TRBJ2-7 gives the whole variable domain DVKVTQSSRYLVKRTGEKVFLECVQDMDHENMFWYRQDPGLGLRLIYFSYDVKMKEKGDIPEGYSVSREKKERFSLILESASTNQTSMYLCAGSSPAETGGTSYEQYFGPGTRLTVT.

The J gene is TRBJ2-3, the V gene TRBV6-6, with TRBD2 matching over 8 bases. Germline assignment: CDR1 MNHNY and CDR2 SVGAGI (reference sequence). CDR3 size: 15 residues. V shed 0 bases, J shed 4 bases, and the junction held 3 bases outside the gene matches. CDR3 region: CASSYSSGRADTQYF. For the CDR3, the DNA is TGTGCCAGCAGTTACTCGAGCGGGAGAGCAGATACGCAGTATTTT.

This clonotype was seen only a few times. The chain is built from TRBV20-1 and TRBJ2-5; D is unresolved. Trimming took off 6 bases at V and 2 bases at J, with 19 bases between the two ends. The CDR3 has 15 residues. CDR1 is DFQATT and CDR2 is SNEGSKA in the germline V gene (reference sequence). CDR3 bases: TGCAGTGCCATAACTTTGGGCAGTGGGCAAGAGACCCAGTACTTC. This sequence encodes CSAITLGSGQETQYF.

Many counts were recorded for this clonotype. This chain joins TRBV13 and TRBJ2-7; tentative D call: TRBD2 (7 bases). This CDR3 has 12 residues. Germline CDR1 reads PRHDT; CDR2 reads FYEKMQ (reference sequence). V lost 4 bases and J lost 7, with 11 bases in between. This CDR3 reads CASSWGRGEQYF. The CDR3 bases are TGTGCCAGCAGCTGGGGGAGGGGGGAGCAGTACTTC.

For this clonotype: Sequence at one end of the junction differs from germline and may be a read error. The gene calls are TRBV7-9 and TRBJ1-1; D is undetermined. Per the germline V gene, CDR1 is SEHNR and CDR2 is FQNEAQ (reference sequence). This CDR3 is built from 14 residues. The CDR3 loop reads CASSLDNGVTGAFF. CDR3 bases: TGTGCCAGCAGCTTAGATAACGGGGTCACTGGAGCTTTCTTT.

J is TRBJ2-5 and V is TRBV4-2; a possible D gene is TRBD1 (6 bases). Per germline, CDR1 LGHNA and CDR2 YNFKEQ. Between the trimmed V and J ends, which lost 0 bases and 5 bases, there was a span of 13 bases. This CDR3 comprises 15 residues. The CDR3 region is CASSQDTHRVETQYF. CDR3 sequence (DNA): TGTGCCAGCAGCCAAGATACCCACAGGGTGGAGACCCAGTACTTC.

The genes are TRBV6-5 and TRBJ1-2, with a possible D match to TRBD1 (5 bases). CDR3 size: 10 residues. CDR1 and CDR2 from the germline V gene are MNHEY and SVGAGI. The CDR3 region is CASFGGGYTF. In DNA, the CDR3 is TGTGCTTCGTTTGGGGGTGGCTACACCTTC.

The rearrangement uses TRBV7-2 and TRBJ2-3; 10 bases align to TRBD1. After removal of 2 bases from V and 2 bases from J, the junction contained 7 bases not matched to a gene. The CDR3 sequence is 17 residues long. The germline CDR1 and CDR2 sequences are SGHTA and FQGNSA. CDR3 residues: CASSLPGTGEHTDTQYF. The CDR3 bases are TGTGCCAGCAGCTTACCCGGGACAGGGGAACACACAGATACGCAGTATTTT.

The rearrangement uses TRBV7-2 and TRBJ2-4, with D uncertain. V shed 4 bases and J shed 13 bases, with 11 bases lying between them. Germline V gene sequence: CDR1 SGHTA, CDR2 FQGNSA. This CDR3 is 11 amino acids long. This CDR3 reads CASSSERKQYF. CDR3 DNA sequence: TGTGCCAGCAGCTCTGAGCGCAAGCAGTACTTC. Complete variable domain (other parts from reference TRBV7-2 and TRBJ2-4): GAGVSQSPSNKVTEKGKDVELRCDPISGHTALYWYRQSLGQGLEFLIYFQGNSAPDKSGLPSDRFSAERTGGSVSTLTIQRTQQEDSAVYLCASSSERKQYFGAGTRLSVL.

This clonotype showed up just a few times. CDR3 nucleotide sequence: TGCGCCAGCAGCTTGGATTCAGCCACCCTCCGCAATGAGCAGTTCTTC. This encodes CASSLDSATLRNEQFF. This rearrangement joins TRBV5-1 to TRBJ2-1; D is uncertain. Deletions cut 0 bases from V and 6 bases from J, with 16 bases between. This CDR3 is 16 amino acids long. Germline V gene data show CDR1 as SGHRS and CDR2 as YFSETQ.

This clonotype was counted between two and nine times. This rearrangement joins TRBV29-1 to TRBJ2-1; TRBD1 is a possible D gene (6 bases). Germline V gives CDR1 SQVTM, CDR2 ANQGSEA. The CDR3 has 14 amino acids. The V end lost 7 bases, the J end lost 4 bases, and 17 bases lay between the germline ends. The CDR3 DNA is TGCAGCGCCTCAGGGGCCCCAGGATACAATGAGCAGTTCTTC. Its translation: CSASGAPGYNEQFF.

V is TRBV24-1 and J is TRBJ1-1, with D unresolved. The ends were cut back, 1 base at V and 12 bases at J, with 14 bases in the middle. The CDR3 contains 13 residues. Germline V lookup: CDR1 KGHDR, CDR2 SFDVKD. The DNA of the CDR3 is TGTGCCACCAGTGATTTTCCGACGGGTTCTACTTTCTTT. This encodes CATSDFPTGSTFF.